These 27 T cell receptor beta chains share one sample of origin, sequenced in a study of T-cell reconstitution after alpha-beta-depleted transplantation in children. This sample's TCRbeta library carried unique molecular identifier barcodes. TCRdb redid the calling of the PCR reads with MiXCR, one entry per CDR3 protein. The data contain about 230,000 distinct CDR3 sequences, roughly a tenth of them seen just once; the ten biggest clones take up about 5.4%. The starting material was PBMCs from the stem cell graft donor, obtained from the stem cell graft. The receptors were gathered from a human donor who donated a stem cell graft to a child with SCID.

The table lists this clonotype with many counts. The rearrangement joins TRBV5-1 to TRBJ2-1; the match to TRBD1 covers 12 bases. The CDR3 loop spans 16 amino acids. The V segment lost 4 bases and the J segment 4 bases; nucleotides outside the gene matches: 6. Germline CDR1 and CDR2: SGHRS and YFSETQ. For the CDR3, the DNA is TGCGCCAGCAGCATGATGGGACAGGGGGCTTACAATGAGCAGTTCTTC. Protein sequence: CASSMMGQGAYNEQFF.

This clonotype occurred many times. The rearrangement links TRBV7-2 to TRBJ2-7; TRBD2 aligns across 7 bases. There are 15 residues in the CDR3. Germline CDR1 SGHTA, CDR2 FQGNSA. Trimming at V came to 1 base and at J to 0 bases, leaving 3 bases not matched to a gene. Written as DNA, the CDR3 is TGTGCCAGCAGCTTAGGACGGACTAGCTCCTACGAGCAGTACTTC. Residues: CASSLGRTSSYEQYF.

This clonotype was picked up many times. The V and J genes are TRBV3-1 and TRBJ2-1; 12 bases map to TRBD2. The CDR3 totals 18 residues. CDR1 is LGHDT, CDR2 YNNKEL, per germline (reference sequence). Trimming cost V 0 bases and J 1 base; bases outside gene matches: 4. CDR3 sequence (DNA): TGTGCCAGCAGCCAAGATTTGGGACTAGCGGGTTCCTACAATGAGCAGTTCTTC. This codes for CASSQDLGLAGSYNEQFF.

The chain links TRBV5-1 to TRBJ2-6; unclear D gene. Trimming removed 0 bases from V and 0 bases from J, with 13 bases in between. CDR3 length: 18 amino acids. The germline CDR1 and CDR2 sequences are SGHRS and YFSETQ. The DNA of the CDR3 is TGCGCCAGCAGCTTGGAGGGTATGGCGAGCTCTGGGGCCAACGTCCTGACTTTC. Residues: CASSLEGMASSGANVLTF.

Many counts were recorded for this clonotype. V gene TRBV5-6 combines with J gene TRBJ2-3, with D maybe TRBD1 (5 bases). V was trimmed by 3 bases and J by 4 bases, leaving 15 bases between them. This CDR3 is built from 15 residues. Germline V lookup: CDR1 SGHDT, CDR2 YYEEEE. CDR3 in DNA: TGTGCCAGCAGCTGGACACTACTCCACCCAGATACGCAGTATTTT. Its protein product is CASSWTLLHPDTQYF.

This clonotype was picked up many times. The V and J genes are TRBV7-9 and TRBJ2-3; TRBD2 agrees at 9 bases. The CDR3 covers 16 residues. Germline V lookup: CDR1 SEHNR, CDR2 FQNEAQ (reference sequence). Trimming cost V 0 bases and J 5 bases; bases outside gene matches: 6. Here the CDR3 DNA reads TGTGCCAGCAGCTTAGCGTCTAGCGGGGTCCAAGATACGCAGTATTTT. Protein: CASSLASSGVQDTQYF.

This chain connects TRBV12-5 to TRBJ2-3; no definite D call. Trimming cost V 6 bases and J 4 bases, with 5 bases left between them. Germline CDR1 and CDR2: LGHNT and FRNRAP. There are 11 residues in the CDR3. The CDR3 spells CASGKPDTQYF. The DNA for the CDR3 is TGTGCTAGTGGAAAACCAGATACGCAGTATTTT.

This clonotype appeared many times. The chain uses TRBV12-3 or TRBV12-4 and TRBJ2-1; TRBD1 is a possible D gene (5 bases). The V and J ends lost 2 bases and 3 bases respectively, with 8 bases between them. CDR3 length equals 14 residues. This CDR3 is CASSLPTVYNEQFF. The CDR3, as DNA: TGTGCCAGCAGTTTACCGACAGTCTACAATGAGCAGTTCTTC.

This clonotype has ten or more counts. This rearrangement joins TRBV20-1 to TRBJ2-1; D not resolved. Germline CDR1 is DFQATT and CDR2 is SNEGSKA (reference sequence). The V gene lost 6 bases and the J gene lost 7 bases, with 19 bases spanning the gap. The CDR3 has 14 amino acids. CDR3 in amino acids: CSAGRNGASNEQFF. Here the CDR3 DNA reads TGCAGTGCCGGGCGCAACGGCGCCTCTAATGAGCAGTTCTTC.

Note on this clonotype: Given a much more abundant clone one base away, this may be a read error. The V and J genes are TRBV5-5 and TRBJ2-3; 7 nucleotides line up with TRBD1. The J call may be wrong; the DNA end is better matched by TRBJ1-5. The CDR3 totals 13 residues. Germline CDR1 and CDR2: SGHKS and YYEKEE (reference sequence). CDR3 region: CASSSQGPDTQHF. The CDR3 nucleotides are TGTGCCAGCAGTTCACAGGGGCCAGATACGCAGCATTTT.

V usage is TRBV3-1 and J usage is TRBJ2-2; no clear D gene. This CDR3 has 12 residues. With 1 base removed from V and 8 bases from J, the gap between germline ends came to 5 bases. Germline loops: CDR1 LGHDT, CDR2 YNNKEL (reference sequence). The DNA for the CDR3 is TGTGCCAGCAGCCAAGGGGAAGGGGAGCTGTTTTTT. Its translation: CASSQGEGELFF.

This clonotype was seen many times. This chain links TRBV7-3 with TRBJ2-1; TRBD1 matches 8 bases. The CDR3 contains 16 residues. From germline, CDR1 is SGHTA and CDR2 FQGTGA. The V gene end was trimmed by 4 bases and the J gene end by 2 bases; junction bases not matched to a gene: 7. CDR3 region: CASSSSGTGPYNEQFF. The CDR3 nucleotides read TGTGCCAGCAGCTCCTCGGGGACAGGACCCTACAATGAGCAGTTCTTC. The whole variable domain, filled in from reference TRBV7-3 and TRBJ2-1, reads GAGVSQTPSNKVTEKGKYVELRCDPISGHTALYWYRQSLGQGPEFLIYFQGTGAADDSGLPNDRFFAVRPEGSVSTLKIQRTERGDSAVYLCASSSSGTGPYNEQFFGPGTRLTVL.

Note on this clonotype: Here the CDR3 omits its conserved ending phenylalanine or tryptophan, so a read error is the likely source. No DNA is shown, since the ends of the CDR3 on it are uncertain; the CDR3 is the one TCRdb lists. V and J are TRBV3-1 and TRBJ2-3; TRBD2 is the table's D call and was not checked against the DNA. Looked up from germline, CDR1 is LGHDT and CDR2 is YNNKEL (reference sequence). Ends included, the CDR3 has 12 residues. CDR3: CASSQTSGGIVV.

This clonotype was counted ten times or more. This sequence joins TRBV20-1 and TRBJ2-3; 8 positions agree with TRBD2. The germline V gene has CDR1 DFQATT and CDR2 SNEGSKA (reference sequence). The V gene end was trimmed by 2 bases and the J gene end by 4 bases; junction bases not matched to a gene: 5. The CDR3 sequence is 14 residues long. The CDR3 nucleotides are TGCAGTGCTAGAACCGGGACTAGGGCAGATACGCAGTATTTT. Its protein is CSARTGTRADTQYF.

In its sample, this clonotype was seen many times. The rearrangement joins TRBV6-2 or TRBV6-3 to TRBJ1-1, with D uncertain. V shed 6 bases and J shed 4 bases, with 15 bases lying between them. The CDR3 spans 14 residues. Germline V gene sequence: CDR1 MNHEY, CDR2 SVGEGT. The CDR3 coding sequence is TGTGCCAGCAGGGAAGGTGGTTCTGCCACTGAAGCTTTCTTT. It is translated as CASREGGSATEAFF.

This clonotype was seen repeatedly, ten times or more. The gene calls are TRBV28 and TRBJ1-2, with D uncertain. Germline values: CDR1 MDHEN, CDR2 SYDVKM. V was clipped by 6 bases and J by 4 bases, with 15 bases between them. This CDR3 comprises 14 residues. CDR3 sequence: CASSPTGQVYGYTF. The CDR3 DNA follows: TGTGCCAGCAGCCCCACCGGGCAGGTCTATGGCTACACCTTC.

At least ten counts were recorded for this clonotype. CDR3 sequence (DNA): TGTGCCAGCAGTTACCCGGGGGAACGGCAGCCCCAGCATTTT. It encodes CASSYPGERQPQHF. The chain joins TRBV6-2 or TRBV6-3 to TRBJ1-5; possible D gene TRBD1, 5 bases. V was trimmed by 2 bases and J by 7 bases, leaving 12 bases between them. Looked up from germline, CDR1 is MNHEY and CDR2 is SVGEGT. This CDR3 has 14 amino acids.

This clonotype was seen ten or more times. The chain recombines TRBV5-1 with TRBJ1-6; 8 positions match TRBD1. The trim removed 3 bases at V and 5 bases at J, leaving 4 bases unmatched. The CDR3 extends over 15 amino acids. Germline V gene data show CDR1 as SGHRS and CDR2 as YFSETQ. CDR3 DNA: TGCGCCAGCAGCTCTGGACAGGGCGATAATTCACCCCTCCACTTT. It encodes CASSSGQGDNSPLHF.

The chain's CDR3 is CASSLINPVPGQGAPQIYYNEQFF. DNA of the CDR3: TGTGCCAGCAGCCTAATCAACCCTGTCCCGGGACAGGGGGCACCCCAAATTTACTACAATGAGCAGTTCTTC. V and J are TRBV7-3 and TRBJ2-1; 12 nucleotides agree with TRBD1. CDR3 length equals 24 residues. J lost 3 bases, V lost 5 bases, and 29 bases had no gene match. CDR1 and CDR2 (germline): SGHTA, FQGTGA.

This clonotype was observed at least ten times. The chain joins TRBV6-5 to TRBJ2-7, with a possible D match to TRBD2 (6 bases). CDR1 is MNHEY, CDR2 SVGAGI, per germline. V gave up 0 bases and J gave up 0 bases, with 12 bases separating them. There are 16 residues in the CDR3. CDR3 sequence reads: CASSYSTGDFSYEQYF. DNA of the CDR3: TGTGCCAGCAGTTACTCGACGGGGGACTTCTCCTACGAGCAGTACTTC.

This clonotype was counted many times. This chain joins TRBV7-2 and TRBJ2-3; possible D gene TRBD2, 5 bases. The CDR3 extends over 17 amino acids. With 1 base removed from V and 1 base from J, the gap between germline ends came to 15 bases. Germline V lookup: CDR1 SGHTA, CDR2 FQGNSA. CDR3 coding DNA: TGTGCCAGCAGCTTAGGCCGACTAACTCGCGGCACAGATACGCAGTATTTT. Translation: CASSLGRLTRGTDTQYF. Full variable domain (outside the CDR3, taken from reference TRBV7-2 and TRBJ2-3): GAGVSQSPSNKVTEKGKDVELRCDPISGHTALYWYRQSLGQGLEFLIYFQGNSAPDKSGLPSDRFSAERTGGSVSTLTIQRTQQEDSAVYLCASSLGRLTRGTDTQYFGPGTRLTVL.

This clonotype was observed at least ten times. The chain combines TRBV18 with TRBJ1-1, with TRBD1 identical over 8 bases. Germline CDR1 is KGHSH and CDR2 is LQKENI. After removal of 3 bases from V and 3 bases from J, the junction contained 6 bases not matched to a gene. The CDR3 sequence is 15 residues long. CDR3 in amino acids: CASSPWTGRDTEAFF. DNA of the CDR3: TGTGCCAGCTCACCCTGGACAGGGAGGGACACTGAAGCTTTCTTT.

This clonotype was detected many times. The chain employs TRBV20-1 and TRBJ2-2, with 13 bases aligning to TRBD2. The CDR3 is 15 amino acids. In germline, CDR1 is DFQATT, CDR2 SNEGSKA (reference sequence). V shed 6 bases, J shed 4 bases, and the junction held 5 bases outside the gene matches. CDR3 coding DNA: TGCAGTGCACGCACTAGCGGGGGGGCCACCGGGGAGCTGTTTTTT. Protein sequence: CSARTSGGATGELFF.

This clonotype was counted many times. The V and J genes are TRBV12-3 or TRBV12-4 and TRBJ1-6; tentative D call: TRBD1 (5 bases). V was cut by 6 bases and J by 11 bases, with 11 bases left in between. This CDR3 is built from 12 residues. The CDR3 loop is CASSRDQTPLHF. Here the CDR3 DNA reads TGTGCCAGCAGCAGGGACCAGACACCCCTCCACTTT.

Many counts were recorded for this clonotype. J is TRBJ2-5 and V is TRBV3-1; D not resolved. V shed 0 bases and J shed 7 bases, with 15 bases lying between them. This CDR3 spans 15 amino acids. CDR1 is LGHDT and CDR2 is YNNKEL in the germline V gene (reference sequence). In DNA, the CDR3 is TGTGCCAGCAGCCAAGAAACCGCTAGACGCGGGACCCAGTACTTC. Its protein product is CASSQETARRGTQYF.

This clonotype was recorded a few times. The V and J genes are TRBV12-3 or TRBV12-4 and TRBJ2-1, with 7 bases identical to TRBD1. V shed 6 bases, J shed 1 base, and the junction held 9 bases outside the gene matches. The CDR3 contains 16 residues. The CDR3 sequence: CASSLDRVVSYNEQFF. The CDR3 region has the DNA TGTGCCAGCAGCCTCGACAGGGTAGTTTCCTACAATGAGCAGTTCTTC.

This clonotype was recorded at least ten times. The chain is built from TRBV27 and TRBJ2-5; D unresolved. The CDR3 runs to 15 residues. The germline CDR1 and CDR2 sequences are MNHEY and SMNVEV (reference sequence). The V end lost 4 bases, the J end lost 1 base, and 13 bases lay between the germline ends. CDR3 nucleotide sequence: TGTGCCAGCAGTTCACCCGGCTACACCCAAGAGACCCAGTACTTC. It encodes CASSSPGYTQETQYF.